This T cell receptor (beta chain) was recovered during a study of blood T cell repertoires in COVID-19. Whole-study context: Both acute and convalescent COVID-19 samples were obtained from the United States, Italy and Spain. The analysed material was cDNA or gDNA that came from T cells, B-cell-depleted T cells, or PBMCs.

Authors' analysis steps: Estimation of nucleated cell counts was performed using reference gene primer amplification. Sequencing used immunoSEQ multiplex PCR; TCRdb keeps in-frame clones, though not all of them. V, J and clone size are those of that table, while D and trimming were read from the DNA. The table has tens of thousands of clones, approximately 80% seen once. Germline V gene lookup returns CDR1 MNHEY and CDR2 SVGAGI. CDR3 length equals 14 residues. Trimming took 5 bases from V and 7 from J; bases not matched to a gene: 6. V and J are TRBV6-5 and TRBJ1-2; 11 positions match TRBD1. Material: peripheral blood. The TCR originated in a man at least 80 years old with active or convalescent COVID-19. The CDR3 loop is CASSRTGGASGYTF. Here the CDR3 DNA reads TGTGCCAGCAGTAGGACAGGGGGCGCATCTGGCTACACCTTC.